This TCR beta chain stems from a study of cytomegalovirus exposure and HLA in healthy donors. General study results and limits: Among TCR beta chains, those listed as cytomegalovirus-associated numbered roughly 150. As a later analysis showed, a missense DCLRE1C variant was linked to trimming of TCR beta V- and J-genes.

As concerns this clone: The antigen is undetermined. Other DNA sequences in this specimen translate into the identical CDR3.

Vbeta (60) and Jbeta (13) primers were used in the PCR. Clones were sequenced by immunoSEQ multiplex PCR, and TCRdb holds only the in-frame ones, with some missing. The sample consists of around 150,000 clones, roughly 80% of them appearing once. Per the germline V gene, CDR1 is SGDLS and CDR2 is YYNGEE. The CDR3 runs to 14 residues. The germline V and J ends were trimmed by 0 bases and 1 base, with 8 bases remaining between them. Sequenced sample: PBMCs. The V and J genes are TRBV9 and TRBJ2-7, with D possibly matching TRBD2 (5 bases). The receptor's source is a man aged 25 to 45 in good health and CMV-seronegative. The CDR3 loop reads CASSVGGISYEQYF. The CDR3 nucleotides read TGTGCCAGCAGCGTAGGAGGGATTTCCTACGAGCAGTACTTC.